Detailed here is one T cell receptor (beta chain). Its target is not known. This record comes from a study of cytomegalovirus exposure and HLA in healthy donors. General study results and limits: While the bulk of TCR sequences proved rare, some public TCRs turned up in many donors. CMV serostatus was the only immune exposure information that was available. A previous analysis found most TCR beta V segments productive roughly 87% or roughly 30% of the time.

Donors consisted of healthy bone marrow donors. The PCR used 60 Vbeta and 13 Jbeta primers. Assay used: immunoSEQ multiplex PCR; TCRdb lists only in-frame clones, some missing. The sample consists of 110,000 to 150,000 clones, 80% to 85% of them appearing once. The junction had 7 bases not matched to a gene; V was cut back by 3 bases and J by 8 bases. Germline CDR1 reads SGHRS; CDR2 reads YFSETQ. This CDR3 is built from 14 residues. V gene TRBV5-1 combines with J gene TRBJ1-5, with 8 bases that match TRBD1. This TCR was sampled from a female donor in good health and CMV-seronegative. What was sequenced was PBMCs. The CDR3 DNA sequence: TGCGCCAGCAGCTGGACAGGGCCTAGGGAGCCCCAGCATTTT. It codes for CASSWTGPREPQHF. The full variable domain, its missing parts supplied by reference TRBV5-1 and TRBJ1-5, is KAGVTQTPRYLIKTRGQQVTLSCSPISGHRSVSWYQQTPGQGLQFLFEYFSETQRNKGNFPGRFSGRQFSNSRSEMNVSTLELGDSALYLCASSWTGPREPQHFGDGTRLSIL.